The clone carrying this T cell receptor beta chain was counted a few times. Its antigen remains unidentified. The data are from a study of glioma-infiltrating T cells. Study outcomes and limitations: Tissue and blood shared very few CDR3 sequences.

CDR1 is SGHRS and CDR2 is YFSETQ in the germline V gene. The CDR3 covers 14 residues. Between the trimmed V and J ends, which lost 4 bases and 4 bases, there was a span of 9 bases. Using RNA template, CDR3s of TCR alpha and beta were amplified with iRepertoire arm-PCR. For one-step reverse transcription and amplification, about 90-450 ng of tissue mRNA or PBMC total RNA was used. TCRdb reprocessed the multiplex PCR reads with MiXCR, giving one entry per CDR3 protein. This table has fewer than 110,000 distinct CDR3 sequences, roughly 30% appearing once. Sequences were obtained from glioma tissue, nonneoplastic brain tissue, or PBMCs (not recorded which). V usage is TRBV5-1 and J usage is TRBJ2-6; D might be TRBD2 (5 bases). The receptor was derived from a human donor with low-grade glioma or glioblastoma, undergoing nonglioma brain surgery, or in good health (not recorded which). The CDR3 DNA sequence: TGCGCCAGCAGCGCGGAGGTAGGGGCCAACGTCCTGACTTTC. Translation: CASSAEVGANVLTF. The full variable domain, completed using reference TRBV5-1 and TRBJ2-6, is KAGVTQTPRYLIKTRGQQVTLSCSPISGHRSVSWYQQTPGQGLQFLFEYFSETQRNKGNFPGRFSGRQFSNSRSEMNVSTLELGDSALYLCASSAEVGANVLTFGAGSRLTVL.